This T cell receptor (beta chain) was recorded in a study of T cell repertoires in cytomegalovirus infection. At the level of the study: Indicated by public TCR beta signatures were CMV infection and matching HLA type. Findings and limits, study-wide: Frequencies of public TCR beta families were cumulated, and this identified carriers of CMV plus the relevant HLA. The ex vivo response showed dominance by HLA-C-restricted CMV-specific TCR beta clonotypes.

TCRdb used MiXCR to reprocess the reads, holding one entry per CDR3 protein. This sample has approximately 550,000 distinct CDR3 sequences, with 16% found just once. The CDR3 is 12 amino acids. Trimming cost V 7 bases and J 2 bases, with 9 bases left between them. Germline CDR1 is SNHLY and CDR2 is FYNNEI. The table lists this clonotype with many counts. Its antigen is still unknown. The specimen sequenced was CD8+ T cells from PBMCs. The source of this sequence is a human donor in good health (CMV status not recorded). Some clones in this sample may be carry-over from other donors' samples. This chain joins TRBV2 and TRBJ2-7; the D is unclear. The DNA of the CDR3 is TGTGCCAGCATAAGGATCCCCTACGAGCAGTACTTC. Amino acid sequence: CASIRIPYEQYF. Full variable domain (missing parts from reference TRBV2 and TRBJ2-7): EPEVTQTPSHQVTQMGQEVILRCVPISNHLYFYWYRQILGQKVEFLVSFYNNEISEKSEIFDDQFSVERPDGSNFTLKIRSTKLEDSAMYFCASIRIPYEQYFGPGTRLTVT.